This record concerns one T cell receptor beta chain sequence. The antigen is undetermined. From cryopreserved PBMCs came about 2 micrograms of genomic DNA used for TCR beta libraries. The entry originates in a study of cytotoxic CD8 clonotypes in ibrutinib-treated CLL. Study context: Productive templates averaged approximately 250,000 per sample, and productive rearrangements 80,000 to 95,000. Study-wide results and caveats: Patients showed higher baseline clonality than age-matched healthy donors, and it tracked circulating CD8+ T-cell counts.

The CDR3 extends over 14 amino acids. The V end was cut by 0 bases, the J end by 7 bases, with 13 bases between. Germline V gene lookup returns CDR1 LNHNV and CDR2 YYDKDF (reference sequence). Clones were sequenced by immunoSEQ multiplex PCR, and TCRdb holds only the in-frame ones, with some missing. The data contain around 30,000 clones, approximately 57% of them singletons. This sequence was found in a human donor with chronic lymphocytic leukemia. The chain is built from TRBV15 and TRBJ2-7; D not resolved. The sequencing here drew on PBMCs, taken before ibrutinib treatment. In nucleotides, the CDR3 is TGTGCCACCAGCAGAGATCTATCAGTCGCAGAGCAGTACTTC. It encodes CATSRDLSVAEQYF.